This TCR beta chain originates from a study of T cell responses to AZD1222 COVID-19 vaccine. Study in general: It was second doses at about 4 or about 12 weeks that were pooled. Whole-study findings and limits: The donors showed a predominance of white British ancestry and of females, with possible underestimation of clonal diversity.

Remarks on this clone: The antigen is not known.

Data came from immunoSEQ multiplex PCR; TCRdb stores just in-frame clones and leaves some out. This table holds some 150,000 clones, about 92% found once. The CDR3 length is 17 residues. From germline, CDR1 is SGHTA and CDR2 FQGNSA. After removal of 0 bases from V and 2 bases from J, the junction contained 6 bases not matched to a gene. This clonotype was sampled from an adult in good health. Sequencing was performed on peripheral blood, taken on day 0 of AZD1222 vaccination. V and J are TRBV7-2 and TRBJ2-4, with 8 bases aligning to TRBD2. The CDR3, as DNA: TGTGCCAGCAGCTTAGCGAGTAGCGGGATATCCAAAAACATTCAGTACTTC. Translating gives CASSLASSGISKNIQYF. Full variable domain (outside the CDR3, taken from reference TRBV7-2 and TRBJ2-4): GAGVSQSPSNKVTEKGKDVELRCDPISGHTALYWYRQSLGQGLEFLIYFQGNSAPDKSGLPSDRFSAERTGGSVSTLTIQRTQQEDSAVYLCASSLASSGISKNIQYFGAGTRLSVL.